The next 27 T cell receptor beta chains were all read from a single sample in a study of monozygotic twins with inflammatory bowel disease (dated by TCRdb to between 2017 and 2020). Library creation used 5' RACE. Sequencing used an Illumina HiSeq 2500. After reprocessing by TCRdb, each CDR3 protein sequence is one entry, and no DNA is given. The sample table includes over 110,000 distinct CDR3 sequences. The leading ten clones occupy less than 2.5% of the sample. Sequences were obtained from blood. The origin of the receptors is a human donor with ulcerative colitis or Crohn's disease, or a healthy co-twin of an affected twin (not recorded which).

The rearrangement joins TRBV7-3 to TRBJ1-6. From germline, CDR1 is SGHTA and CDR2 FQGTGA. The CDR3 has 15 amino acids. CDR3 region: CASRDSTSYNSPLHF.

The chain links TRBV5-1 to TRBJ2-1; TCRdb calls TRBD2, which cannot be checked without DNA. The CDR3 is 15 amino acids. Germline lookup yields CDR1 SGHRS and CDR2 YFSETQ. This CDR3 is CASSLTSGGNNEQFF.

V usage is TRBV20-1 and J usage is TRBJ2-7; TCRdb gives TRBD1 as the D gene, but with no DNA this cannot be confirmed. Germline V CDR1 and CDR2: DFQATT, SNEGSKA (reference sequence). The CDR3 contains 14 residues. CDR3 loop: CSAGGGTGKNEQYF.

The J gene is TRBJ2-3, the V gene TRBV5-1; TCRdb names TRBD1, which stays unverified in the absence of DNA. Germline CDR1 reads SGHRS; CDR2 reads YFSETQ. The CDR3 spans 15 residues. CDR3 sequence: CASSLGTPAGDTQYF.

The V and J genes are TRBV6-2 or TRBV6-3 and TRBJ2-7; TCRdb's assignment of TRBD1 cannot be checked, as there is no DNA. The V gene's germline CDR1 is MNHEY and CDR2 SVGEGT. The CDR3 sequence is 12 residues long. Here the CDR3 reads CASSYSPDRQYF.

The CDR3 region is CASSPGVNYGYTF. This sequence joins TRBV3-1 and TRBJ1-2. Per the germline V gene, CDR1 is LGHDT and CDR2 is YNNKEL (reference sequence). The CDR3 contains 13 residues.

This sequence joins TRBV5-1 and TRBJ2-2. CDR1 is SGHRS and CDR2 is YFSETQ in the germline V gene. The CDR3 totals 19 residues. The CDR3 region is CASSLAFGRVETNTGELFF.

This CDR3 reads CASSPPLDRPTYEQYF. V and J are TRBV12-3 or TRBV12-4 and TRBJ2-7; TCRdb outputs TRBD1, but without DNA this stays unchecked. CDR3 size: 16 residues.

The genes are TRBV30 and TRBJ2-1; TCRdb lists TRBD1, though no DNA is available to test this call. The CDR3 totals 16 residues. The germline V gene has CDR1 GTSNPN and CDR2 SVGIG (reference sequence). CDR3 residues: CAWSGLGQVSDNEQFF.

This chain connects TRBV19 to TRBJ2-1; TCRdb's D call, TRBD1, is unchecked because there is no DNA. Germline CDR1 reads LNHDA; CDR2 reads SQIVND (reference sequence). This CDR3 has 15 amino acids. The CDR3 region is CASRNRGRSWDEQFF.

V gene TRBV2 combines with J gene TRBJ2-3; TCRdb proposes TRBD1, but this gene call is untestable without DNA. CDR3 length equals 16 residues. Germline CDR1 reads SNHLY; CDR2 reads FYNNEI. CDR3: CASSVGTVFFTDTQYF.

The chain recombines TRBV7-2 with TRBJ2-2; the TRBD2 assignment by TCRdb is unverifiable without DNA. Germline-derived CDR1 and CDR2 are SGHTA and FQGNSA. The CDR3 is 16 residues long. CDR3 amino acids: CASSLVASGNTGELFF.

The rearrangement joins TRBV7-2 to TRBJ2-5; TCRdb outputs TRBD1, but without DNA this stays unchecked. Germline CDR1 reads SGHTA; CDR2 reads FQGNSA. This CDR3 has 14 amino acids. The CDR3 loop reads CASSTQGVGETQYF.

The chain couples TRBV19 to TRBJ2-1. CDR1 and CDR2 from the germline V gene are LNHDA and SQIVND (reference sequence). This CDR3 contains 13 residues. CDR3: CASSILRVDEQFF.

The chain links TRBV25-1 to TRBJ1-2; TCRdb picks TRBD1, but there is no DNA to check that call. The CDR3 has 16 residues. Looked up from germline, CDR1 is MGHDK and CDR2 is SYGVNS. Here the CDR3 reads CASSGVPGQGGLGYTF.

The chain recombines TRBV5-6 with TRBJ2-2; TCRdb's D gene call, TRBD1, goes unchecked for lack of DNA. The CDR3 spans 16 residues. Per the germline V gene, CDR1 is SGHDT and CDR2 is YYEEEE. The CDR3 loop reads CASSFDGTGFTGELFF.

This CDR3 reads CASRLHGSASTDTQYF. The chain uses TRBV6-5 and TRBJ2-3. CDR1 is MNHEY and CDR2 is SVGAGI in the germline V gene. This CDR3 has 16 residues.

The chain links TRBV20-1 to TRBJ2-7; TCRdb reports TRBD1, a call that lacks DNA to check it against. CDR3 length: 14 residues. Germline CDR1 and CDR2: DFQATT and SNEGSKA (reference sequence). The CDR3 sequence is CSARAGGSIYEQYF.

The rearrangement links TRBV5-1 to TRBJ2-7. CDR1 is SGHRS, CDR2 YFSETQ, per germline. This CDR3 has 15 residues. The CDR3 region is CASSLVPGTSYEQYF.

The CDR3 region is CASSFNGYSNQPQHF. The chain employs TRBV27 and TRBJ1-5. The CDR3 is 15 amino acids. The germline CDR1 and CDR2 sequences are MNHEY and SMNVEV (reference sequence).

J is TRBJ2-7 and V is TRBV6-2 or TRBV6-3; TCRdb selects TRBD2, and the lack of DNA leaves this call unchecked. CDR1 is MNHEY, CDR2 SVGEGT, per germline. The CDR3 runs 14 residues. The chain's CDR3 is CASSYGGGPYEQYF.

This chain uses TRBV5-1 with TRBJ1-1; with no DNA, the TCRdb D assignment of TRBD1 cannot be verified. CDR1 and CDR2 from the germline V gene are SGHRS and YFSETQ. The CDR3 loop spans 16 amino acids. This CDR3 reads CASSQGLQGSRTEAFF.

J is TRBJ1-5 and V is TRBV12-5; TCRdb names TRBD1, which stays unverified in the absence of DNA. Germline assignment: CDR1 LGHNT and CDR2 FRNRAP. The CDR3 consists of 13 residues. CDR3: CASGMGEDRPQHF.

The chain recombines TRBV11-1 with TRBJ2-2; the TRBD1 assignment by TCRdb is unverifiable without DNA. CDR3 length: 19 residues. Germline-derived CDR1 and CDR2 are SGHAT and FQDESV (reference sequence). Here the CDR3 reads CASSLDGWGTGTDTGELFF.

The chain is built from TRBV3-1 and TRBJ2-7; TCRdb selects TRBD1, and the lack of DNA leaves this call unchecked. The CDR3 runs 14 residues. Germline-derived CDR1 and CDR2 are LGHDT and YNNKEL (reference sequence). CDR3 loop: CASSQFSTGGERYF.

V is TRBV4-2 and J is TRBJ2-7; TCRdb's D gene call, TRBD1, goes unchecked for lack of DNA. Germline CDR1 reads LGHNA; CDR2 reads YNFKEQ. CDR3 length: 15 amino acids. The CDR3 here is CASSRQGGGILEQYF.

The chain uses TRBV3-1 and TRBJ2-5; TCRdb outputs TRBD2, but without DNA this stays unchecked. Germline V gene data show CDR1 as LGHDT and CDR2 as YNNKEL (reference sequence). The CDR3 contains 15 residues. The CDR3 region is CASSGLAGPRETQYF.